This is a list of T cell receptor beta chains from one sample in a study of cytomegalovirus exposure and HLA in healthy donors. The table came from immunoSEQ multiplex PCR; TCRdb's copy has only in-frame clones and leaves some out. The repertoire holds about 200,000 clones, with roughly 86% as singletons. Sequences were obtained from PBMCs. The receptors were sampled from a woman under 30 in good health and CMV-seronegative. Both conserved end residues are part of each CDR3. Fields, in order: clone size, V gene, J gene, D gene, CDR3 DNA, CDR3 protein. The D gene is left open where the match is weak. Rows may omit the clone size; those that give it use once, few, many or a size class.

abundance: -; v_gene: TRBV10-3; j_gene: TRBJ1-6; d_gene: -; CDR3nt: TGTGCCATCAGCGCAAATGTGGGCCCCGATAATTCACCCCTCCACTTT; CDR3aa: CAISANVGPDNSPLHF
abundance: few; v_gene: TRBV11-3; j_gene: TRBJ2-7; d_gene: -; CDR3nt: TGTGCCAGCAGCGAGACAGTTACCTACGAGCAGTACTTC; CDR3aa: CASSETVTYEQYF
abundance: -; v_gene: TRBV11-2; j_gene: TRBJ1-2; d_gene: -; CDR3nt: TGTGCCAGCAGCCCAGACAGGACTAACTATGGCTACACCTTC; CDR3aa: CASSPDRTNYGYTF
abundance: -; v_gene: TRBV27; j_gene: TRBJ2-5; d_gene: TRBD2; CDR3nt: TGTGCCAGCAGTCCCGCCTCGGGACTAGCGGAAGAGACCCAGTACTTC; CDR3aa: CASSPASGLAEETQYF
abundance: -; v_gene: TRBV19; j_gene: TRBJ2-3; d_gene: TRBD2; CDR3nt: TGTGCCAGTAGTATGAGACTAGCGGGGGGAACAGATACGCAGTATTTT; CDR3aa: CASSMRLAGGTDTQYF
abundance: -; v_gene: TRBV7-9; j_gene: TRBJ1-1; d_gene: TRBD1; CDR3nt: TGTGCCAGCAGCTTAGGAACAGGGGCAACGAACACTGAAGCTTTCTTT; CDR3aa: CASSLGTGATNTEAFF
abundance: -; v_gene: TRBV7-8; j_gene: TRBJ1-5; d_gene: TRBD1; CDR3nt: TGTGCCAGCAGCTTAAGGGGACAGGGGGTAAGGAATCAGCCCCAGCATTTT; CDR3aa: CASSLRGQGVRNQPQHF
abundance: -; v_gene: TRBV29-1; j_gene: TRBJ2-3; d_gene: -; CDR3nt: TGCAGCGTTCAGGAAAACACAGATACGCAGTATTTT; CDR3aa: CSVQENTDTQYF
abundance: -; v_gene: TRBV25-1; j_gene: TRBJ2-5; d_gene: -; CDR3nt: TGTGCCAGCAGTGTCCGGTCCCAAGAGACCCAGTACTTC; CDR3aa: CASSVRSQETQYF
abundance: -; v_gene: TRBV5-6; j_gene: TRBJ1-4; d_gene: -; CDR3nt: TGTGCCAGCAGCTTTCAGGGACTAACTAATGAAAAACTGTTTTTT; CDR3aa: CASSFQGLTNEKLFF
abundance: -; v_gene: TRBV6-4; j_gene: TRBJ1-1; d_gene: -; CDR3nt: TGTGCCAGCAGTCCAGGGTCTGGGAACACTGAAGCTTTCTTT; CDR3aa: CASSPGSGNTEAFF
abundance: -; v_gene: TRBV6-4; j_gene: TRBJ1-2; d_gene: -; CDR3nt: TGTGCCACCTCCGGGGGGGGAGGCTCCTATGGCTACACCTTC; CDR3aa: CATSGGGGSYGYTF
abundance: -; v_gene: TRBV2; j_gene: TRBJ2-7; d_gene: -; CDR3nt: TGTGCCAGCAGTGAAGCGACAACACTCCACTACGAGCAGTACTTC; CDR3aa: CASSEATTLHYEQYF
abundance: -; v_gene: TRBV5-1; j_gene: TRBJ1-1; d_gene: TRBD1; CDR3nt: TGCGCCAGCAGCTCTTTACGACAGGGTCTGAACACTGAAGCTTTCTTT; CDR3aa: CASSSLRQGLNTEAFF
abundance: -; v_gene: TRBV30; j_gene: TRBJ1-1; d_gene: -; CDR3nt: TGTGCCTGGAGCCGCGGTGTGAACACTGAAGCTTTCTTT; CDR3aa: CAWSRGVNTEAFF
abundance: -; v_gene: TRBV5-1; j_gene: TRBJ2-7; d_gene: TRBD1; CDR3nt: TGCGCCAGCGGATCAGACCTTGGTGGACAGGGCCACTCCTACGAGCAGTACTTC; CDR3aa: CASGSDLGGQGHSYEQYF
abundance: -; v_gene: TRBV19; j_gene: TRBJ2-2; d_gene: TRBD2; CDR3nt: TGTGCCAGTACCCCGACAGGACAGGGGACTAGCGGGAGGGGGAACACCGGGGAGCTGTTTTTT; CDR3aa: CASTPTGQGTSGRGNTGELFF
abundance: -; v_gene: TRBV28; j_gene: TRBJ2-1; d_gene: TRBD2; CDR3nt: TGTGCCAGCAGTTTGAGGAAGGGACTAGCGGGAGGCCTCGGGAATGAGCAGTTCTTC; CDR3aa: CASSLRKGLAGGLGNEQFF
abundance: -; v_gene: TRBV5-8; j_gene: TRBJ1-5; d_gene: -; CDR3nt: TGTGCCAGCAGCCTGGGGGGACACCGCAATCAGCCCCAGCATTTT; CDR3aa: CASSLGGHRNQPQHF
abundance: -; v_gene: TRBV7-2; j_gene: TRBJ2-7; d_gene: TRBD1; CDR3nt: TGTGCCAGCAGCCCCCCCTCGTTCTCGGTCGCAGGGGGCTGGTACGAGCAGTACTTC; CDR3aa: CASSPPSFSVAGGWYEQYF
abundance: -; v_gene: TRBV30; j_gene: TRBJ2-7; d_gene: -; CDR3nt: TGTGCCTGGAGTCCCCCCCTTCAGGCCCTCTCCTACGAGCAGTACTTC; CDR3aa: CAWSPPLQALSYEQYF
abundance: -; v_gene: TRBV11-3; j_gene: TRBJ1-1; d_gene: TRBD1; CDR3nt: TGTGCCAGCAGCCCCTCGGACAGGGGGGACACTGAAGCTTTCTTT; CDR3aa: CASSPSDRGDTEAFF